The 28 T cell receptor beta chains listed next were all sequenced from one sample in a study of brain T cells in children with intractable seizures. The assay was immunoSEQ multiplex PCR, and TCRdb's table has in-frame clones only and misses some. The data contain roughly 80,000 clones, 91% of them singletons. The specimen comprised peripheral blood, sampled at surgery. Every receptor here comes from a girl aged 2 to 9 with Rasmussen encephalitis and intractable seizures.

The V gene is TRBV11-2, the J gene TRBJ2-3, with 9 bases that match TRBD2. Germline V gene lookup returns CDR1 SGHAT and CDR2 FQNNGV. CDR3 length: 17 residues. V was clipped by 5 bases and J by 2 bases; unmatched bases: 11. The CDR3 bases are TGTGCCAGCAGCGAGCTTATGTCTAGCGGGATCACAGATACGCAGTATTTT. Translated: CASSELMSSGITDTQYF. Looking up the rest from reference TRBV11-2 and TRBJ2-3 gives the full variable domain: EAGVAQSPRYKIIEKRQSVAFWCNPISGHATLYWYQQILGQGPKLLIQFQNNGVVDDSQLPKDRFSAERLKGVDSTLKIQPAKLEDSAVYLCASSELMSSGITDTQYFGPGTRLTVL.

The rearrangement joins TRBV7-9 to TRBJ1-1; D is perhaps TRBD1 (6 bases). The V gene lost 5 bases and the J gene lost 1 base, with 20 bases spanning the gap. CDR3 length equals 17 residues. Germline V gene lookup returns CDR1 SEHNR and CDR2 FQNEAQ (reference sequence). The CDR3 is CASSVSWTVLTNTEAFF. In DNA, the CDR3 is TGTGCCAGCAGCGTCAGTTGGACAGTCCTGACGAACACTGAAGCTTTCTTT.

The rearrangement links TRBV7-9 to TRBJ2-3, with a tentative D call TRBD1 (6 bases). The CDR3 sequence is 16 residues long. The V gene lost 5 bases and the J gene lost 1 base, with 16 bases spanning the gap. In germline, CDR1 is SEHNR, CDR2 FQNEAQ (reference sequence). CDR3: CASSRARGFGTDTQYF. CDR3 bases: TGTGCCAGCAGCCGAGCGAGGGGGTTTGGCACAGATACGCAGTATTTT.

The V and J genes are TRBV6-5 and TRBJ2-1; 7 positions match TRBD2. The CDR3 spans 16 residues. V gave up 0 bases and J gave up 2 bases; unmatched junction bases: 4. The germline V gene encodes CDR1 MNHEY and CDR2 SVGAGI. Here the CDR3 DNA reads TGTGCCAGCAGTTACTCTCAAGCGGGGACCTACAATGAGCAGTTCTTC. It codes for CASSYSQAGTYNEQFF.

The chain carries TRBV5-4 and TRBJ1-1, with unresolved D. V shed 5 bases and J shed 8 bases, with 13 bases lying between them. From germline, CDR1 is SGHNT and CDR2 YYREEE (reference sequence). This CDR3 is built from 12 residues. DNA for the CDR3: TGTGCCAGCAGGAAAAATGCGGAGGAAGCTTTCTTT. Amino acid sequence: CASRKNAEEAFF.

The chain combines TRBV10-3 with TRBJ2-1; TRBD1 aligns across 9 bases. Unmatched junction bases numbered 14, after V lost 7 bases and J lost 7 bases. Germline V gives CDR1 ENHRY, CDR2 SYGVKD. This CDR3 comprises 16 residues. The CDR3 here is CAIKTPGQGISNEQFF. In nucleotides, the CDR3 is TGTGCCATCAAAACTCCGGGACAGGGCATCTCGAATGAGCAGTTCTTC.

The gene calls are TRBV18 and TRBJ1-1; 10 bases are shared with TRBD1. V trimming: 6 bases; J trimming: 1 base; junction bases outside the gene matches: 8. The CDR3 totals 16 residues. The germline V gene has CDR1 KGHSH and CDR2 LQKENI. The CDR3 DNA is TGTGCCAGCTCGGCCGGGACAGGGGCCCCGAACACTGAAGCTTTCTTT. Translated, it gives CASSAGTGAPNTEAFF.

The chain has TRBV29-1 and TRBJ2-4; either TRBD1 or TRBD2 may supply D (5 bases each). V lost 6 bases and J lost 7, with 10 bases in between. Germline CDR1 and CDR2: SQVTM and ANQGSEA. The CDR3 covers 11 residues. CDR3 residues: CSVGWGNIQYF. Here the CDR3 DNA reads TGCAGCGTGGGTTGGGGGAACATTCAGTACTTC.

The gene calls are TRBV7-9 and TRBJ2-3; D remains ambiguous. CDR1 is SEHNR and CDR2 is FQNEAQ in the germline V gene (reference sequence). Trimming removed 1 base from V and 0 bases from J, with 2 bases in between. The CDR3 loop spans 13 amino acids. DNA for the CDR3: TGTGCCAGCAGCTTAGTTAGCACAGATACGCAGTATTTT. Its protein is CASSLVSTDTQYF.

The chain uses TRBV5-1 and TRBJ2-1, with D uncertain. V dropped 4 bases and J dropped 0 bases, with 11 bases sitting between them. The CDR3 sequence is 15 residues long. Germline CDR1 is SGHRS and CDR2 is YFSETQ. In DNA, the CDR3 is TGCGCCAGCAGCGCTGGTGAAAGCTCCTACAATGAGCAGTTCTTC. Translating it yields CASSAGESSYNEQFF.

The chain recombines TRBV5-4 with TRBJ2-7; 7 bases agree with TRBD1. The CDR3 is made up of 14 amino acids. CDR1 SGHNT and CDR2 YYREEE come from the germline V gene (reference sequence). V shed 3 bases and J 7 bases; nucleotides not matched to a gene: 10. Here the CDR3 reads CASSSPNDRDEQYF. As DNA, the CDR3 is TGTGCCAGCAGCTCTCCTAACGACAGGGATGAGCAGTACTTC.

This clone was found once. The chain uses TRBV7-9 and TRBJ2-7, with D uncertain. V was clipped by 1 base and J by 3 bases, with 10 bases between them. This CDR3 region has 14 residues. Germline-derived CDR1 and CDR2 are SEHNR and FQNEAQ (reference sequence). The CDR3 DNA follows: TGTGCCAGCAGCTTAGTGGACGGATACTACGAGCAGTACTTC. Translation: CASSLVDGYYEQYF.

This rearrangement joins TRBV19 to TRBJ2-5, with TRBD2 matching 9 bases. The J segment lost 2 bases and the V segment lost 1 base, leaving 2 bases of the junction unmatched. The CDR3 runs 15 residues. Germline V CDR1 and CDR2: LNHDA, SQIVND (reference sequence). CDR3 bases: TGTGCCAGTAGTATAGGGCTAGCGGGGCAAGAGACCCAGTACTTC. Its translation: CASSIGLAGQETQYF.

This clone was detected once. V gene TRBV7-2 combines with J gene TRBJ2-1; 7 bases agree with TRBD2. Trimming at V came to 3 bases and at J to 12 bases, leaving 8 bases not matched to a gene. CDR3 length equals 13 residues. Per the germline V gene, CDR1 is SGHTA and CDR2 is FQGNSA. The CDR3 is CASSFGGRAGQFF. In DNA form, the CDR3 reads TGTGCCAGCAGCTTCGGTGGGAGGGCCGGGCAGTTCTTC.

Only one count was recorded for this clone. The chain uses TRBV5-1 and TRBJ2-1; D is ambiguous. The CDR3 contains 13 residues. Germline CDR1 reads SGHRS; CDR2 reads YFSETQ. The ends were cut back, 4 bases at V and 7 bases at J, with 12 bases in the middle. CDR3 residues: CASSRTGLNEQFF. The CDR3 region has the DNA TGCGCCAGCAGCCGGACGGGTTTGAATGAGCAGTTCTTC.

The genes are TRBV12-3 or TRBV12-4 and TRBJ1-1; TRBD1 aligns across 7 bases. This CDR3 contains 13 residues. J gave up 3 bases and V 6 bases, and 4 bases lay outside the gene matches. CDR3 region: CASRAGGDTEAFF. The CDR3 nucleotides are TGTGCCAGCAGAGCAGGGGGAGACACTGAAGCTTTCTTT.

The chain uses TRBV12-5 and TRBJ1-5, with D perhaps matching TRBD1 (5 bases). The V gene's germline CDR1 is LGHNT and CDR2 FRNRAP. Trimming shortened V by 6 bases and J by 3 bases, and 12 bases separated the two germline ends. CDR3 length: 14 amino acids. CDR3 nucleotide sequence: TGTGCTAGTGGCCGGGACTTCCCCAATCAGCCCCAGCATTTT. Its protein product is CASGRDFPNQPQHF. Full variable domain (outside the CDR3, taken from reference TRBV12-5 and TRBJ1-5): DARVTQTPRHKVTEMGQEVTMRCQPILGHNTVFWYRQTMMQGLELLAYFRNRAPLDDSGMPKDRFSAEMPDATLATLKIQPSEPRDSAVYFCASGRDFPNQPQHFGDGTRLSIL.

This chain connects TRBV19 to TRBJ1-4; 7 bases match TRBD1. V lost 4 bases and J lost 3; bases outside the gene matches: 2. This CDR3 region has 14 residues. CDR1 is LNHDA and CDR2 is SQIVND in the germline V gene (reference sequence). The CDR3 spells CASSRTGPNEKLFF. CDR3 sequence (DNA): TGTGCCAGTAGTAGGACAGGACCTAATGAAAAACTGTTTTTT.

This chain connects TRBV9 to TRBJ2-1; 7 bases line up with TRBD1. The CDR3 extends over 17 amino acids. Trimming removed 4 bases from V and 4 bases from J; junction bases left unmatched: 14. Germline CDR1 SGDLS, CDR2 YYNGEE. DNA for the CDR3: TGTGCCAGCAGCCCACGGAGAGTACAGGGGTTATACAATGAGCAGTTCTTC. Its translation is CASSPRRVQGLYNEQFF.

In its sample, this clone was seen once. The chain recombines TRBV30 with TRBJ1-2; no clear D. The CDR3 contains 13 residues. CDR1 and CDR2 from the germline V gene are GTSNPN and SVGIG (reference sequence). The V gene lost 0 bases and the J gene lost 2 bases, with 7 bases spanning the gap. The CDR3 DNA reads TGTGCCTGGAGTGTACTGGGAAACTATGGCTACACCTTC. The encoded protein is CAWSVLGNYGYTF.

The V and J genes are TRBV7-9 and TRBJ1-6; 7 bases match TRBD1. The V gene's germline CDR1 is SEHNR and CDR2 FQNEAQ (reference sequence). With V trimmed by 10 bases and J by 2 bases, 8 bases remained unmatched. The CDR3 spans 15 residues. The chain's CDR3 is CATEGAGAYNSPLHF. In DNA form, the CDR3 reads TGTGCCACCGAGGGGGCCGGCGCCTATAATTCACCCCTCCACTTT.

The chain joins TRBV2 to TRBJ1-1, with D perhaps matching TRBD1 (5 bases). Deletions cut 6 bases from V and 1 base from J, with 9 bases between. CDR3 size: 13 residues. Germline loops: CDR1 SNHLY, CDR2 FYNNEI. The CDR3 DNA follows: TGTGCCAGCAGCCCAAGGGGGAACACTGAAGCTTTCTTT. Its protein is CASSPRGNTEAFF.

V usage is TRBV7-2 and J usage is TRBJ1-6; D is possibly TRBD1 (5 bases). Germline V gene sequence: CDR1 SGHTA, CDR2 FQGNSA. This CDR3 is 15 amino acids long. Trimming pared 3 bases from V and 10 bases from J, leaving 16 bases between. The CDR3 protein is CASSFPQGLNSPLHF. The CDR3 DNA reads TGTGCCAGCAGCTTCCCCCAGGGATTAAACTCACCCCTCCACTTT.

The chain is built from TRBV28 and TRBJ2-7; D perhaps matches TRBD2 (7 bases). The CDR3 consists of 13 residues. V was shortened by 6 bases and J by 3 bases, with 12 bases between the two germline ends. CDR1 and CDR2 from the germline V gene are MDHEN and SYDVKM. CDR3 nucleotide sequence: TGTGCCAGCAGAGGGGGAGGGGACTACGAGCAGTACTTC. It translates to CASRGGGDYEQYF.

V is TRBV7-2 and J is TRBJ1-2; D is undetermined. Between the trimmed V and J ends, which lost 5 bases and 5 bases, there was a span of 12 bases. The CDR3 extends over 13 amino acids. The V gene's germline CDR1 is SGHTA and CDR2 FQGNSA. This CDR3 reads CASSRIGRYGYTF. The CDR3 DNA follows: TGTGCCAGCAGCCGAATAGGACGGTATGGCTACACCTTC.

This clone was observed a single time. The V and J genes are TRBV5-4 and TRBJ1-2, with 11 bases matching TRBD1. The J segment lost 7 bases and the V segment lost 9 bases, leaving 14 bases of the junction unmatched. Germline CDR1 is SGHNT and CDR2 is YYREEE (reference sequence). The CDR3 extends over 15 amino acids. The CDR3 nucleotides are TGTGCCACGCTTTATATAGGACAGGGGGCCGGTGGCTACACCTTC. It encodes CATLYIGQGAGGYTF.

The rearrangement uses TRBV27 and TRBJ1-2; D uncertain. This CDR3 region has 14 residues. Germline V gives CDR1 MNHEY, CDR2 SMNVEV (reference sequence). Deletions cut 6 bases from V and 2 bases from J, with 13 bases between. This CDR3 is CASRGLANNYGYTF. As DNA, the CDR3 is TGTGCCAGCAGAGGGCTGGCTAACAACTATGGCTACACCTTC.

The chain employs TRBV6-6 and TRBJ1-1, with 8 positions matching TRBD1. The junction had 2 bases not matched to a gene; V was cut back by 2 bases and J by 0 bases. Per germline, CDR1 MNHNY and CDR2 SVGAGI (reference sequence). The CDR3 sequence is 15 residues long. Here the CDR3 reads CASSYPGQVNTEAFF. CDR3 bases: TGTGCCAGCAGTTACCCGGGACAGGTGAACACTGAAGCTTTCTTT.